Sequencing of this T cell receptor beta chain was carried out in a study of T cell responses to AZD1222 COVID-19 vaccine. V was trimmed by 2 bases and J by 4 bases, leaving 8 bases between them. CDR3 length: 13 residues. The V gene's germline CDR1 is LGHDT and CDR2 YNNKEL (reference sequence). Assay used: immunoSEQ multiplex PCR; TCRdb lists only in-frame clones, some missing. In the table there are roughly 35,000 clones, 80% to 90% of which are singletons. The material was peripheral blood, obtained 28 days after the second AZD1222 dose. V and J are TRBV3-1 (or the pseudogene TRBV3-2) and TRBJ1-2; maybe TRBD1 (5 bases). The receptor was isolated from an adult who received the AZD1222 COVID-19 vaccine. This CDR3 reads CASSQSQVYGYTF. The CDR3 DNA is TGTGCCAGCAGCCAATCACAGGTCTATGGCTACACCTTC.